The T cell receptor (beta chain) described here comes from a study of shared clonotypes between healthy human individuals. Study observations and caveats: Clonotypes shared by all four sorted-subset donors had higher generation probabilities than non-shared clonotypes.

Worth noting for this clone: Its antigen is undetermined.

Trimming took 6 bases from V and 7 from J, leaving 13 bases between them. Germline loops: CDR1 MNHNS, CDR2 SASEGT. The CDR3 has 13 residues. Some clones are missing from TCRdb's copy, which holds only in-frame ones; the method was immunoSEQ multiplex PCR. The profile shows more than 2,000,000 clones, approximately 94% of them singletons. This chain joins TRBV6-1 and TRBJ2-1, with a weak D call TRBD1 (6 bases). The receptor comes from a man aged 18-30 years in good health. Sequences were obtained from naive CD4+ T cells sorted from blood. Subset meaning: CD45RA+ positively selected. The CDR3 nucleotides read TGTGCCAGCAGGGGAGCAGGGGTGAATGAGCAGTTCTTC. Residues: CASRGAGVNEQFF.